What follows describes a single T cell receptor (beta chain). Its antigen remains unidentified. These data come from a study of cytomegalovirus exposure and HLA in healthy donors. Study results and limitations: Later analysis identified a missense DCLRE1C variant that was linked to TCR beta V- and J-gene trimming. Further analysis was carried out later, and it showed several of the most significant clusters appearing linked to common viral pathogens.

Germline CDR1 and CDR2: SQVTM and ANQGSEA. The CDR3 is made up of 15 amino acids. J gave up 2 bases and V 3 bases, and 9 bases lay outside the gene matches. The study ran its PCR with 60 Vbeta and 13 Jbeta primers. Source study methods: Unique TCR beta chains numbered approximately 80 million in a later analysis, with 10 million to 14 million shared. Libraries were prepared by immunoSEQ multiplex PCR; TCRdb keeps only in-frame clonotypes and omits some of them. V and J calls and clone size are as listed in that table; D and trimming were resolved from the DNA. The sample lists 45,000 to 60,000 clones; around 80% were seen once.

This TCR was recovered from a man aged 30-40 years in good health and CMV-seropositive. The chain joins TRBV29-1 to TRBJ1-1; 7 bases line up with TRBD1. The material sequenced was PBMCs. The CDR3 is CSVEGKGTENTEAFF. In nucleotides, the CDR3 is TGCAGCGTTGAGGGGAAAGGGACAGAAAACACTGAAGCTTTCTTT.